Below are 29 T cell receptor beta chains sequenced from a single sample in a study of neurological immune-mediated disorders. Each CDR3 protein gets one entry after TCRdb re-called the 5' RACE reads with MiXCR. The sample carries tens of thousands of distinct CDR3 sequences, approximately 5% recorded once. Sequencing used CD4+ T cells from blood. The receptors derive from a woman aged 45-60 years in good health.

This clonotype was recorded many times. The rearrangement uses TRBV20-1 and TRBJ1-5; D possibly corresponds to TRBD1 (6 bases). The V gene lost 3 bases and the J gene lost 6 bases, with 18 bases spanning the gap. CDR3 length equals 15 residues. Germline assignment: CDR1 DFQATT and CDR2 SNEGSKA (reference sequence). The CDR3 loop reads CSASHAGVLVQPQHF. DNA of the CDR3: TGCAGTGCTAGTCATGCAGGGGTTCTGGTTCAGCCCCAGCATTTT.

This clonotype was picked up many times. The chain couples TRBV20-1 to TRBJ2-1, with 9 nucleotides matching TRBD2. V lost 1 base and J lost 7; bases outside the gene matches: 2. The length of the CDR3 is 13 residues. The germline V gene encodes CDR1 DFQATT and CDR2 SNEGSKA (reference sequence). CDR3 nucleotide sequence: TGCAGTGCTAGAGGAGGACTAGCGAATGAGCAGTTCTTC. Residues: CSARGGLANEQFF.

This clonotype was found many times. This chain uses TRBV10-3 with TRBJ2-1, with 7 bases identical to TRBD1. Per germline, CDR1 ENHRY and CDR2 SYGVKD. The length of the CDR3 is 11 residues. J was trimmed by 6 bases and V by 10 bases; bases with no gene match: 3. CDR3 DNA sequence: TGTGCCACCGGACAGGTCAATGAGCAGTTCTTC. This sequence encodes CATGQVNEQFF.

This clonotype was detected many times. CDR3 DNA sequence: TGCAGTGAAGATGGGGGGGTTCAGCCCCAGCATTTT. Translating gives CSEDGGVQPQHF. The V and J genes are TRBV29-1 and TRBJ1-5, with D possibly TRBD1 on 5 matching bases. The CDR3 has 12 residues. Per germline, CDR1 SQVTM and CDR2 ANQGSEA. Full variable domain (outside the CDR3, taken from reference TRBV29-1 and TRBJ1-5): SAVISQKPSRDICQRGTSLTIQCQVDSQVTMMFWYRQQPGQSLTLIATANQGSEATYESGFVIDKFPISRPNLTFSTLTVSNMSPEDSSIYLCSEDGGVQPQHFGDGTRLSIL.

This clonotype was detected ten times or more. The genes are TRBV20-1 and TRBJ1-5; D might be TRBD1 (5 bases). The CDR3 extends over 16 amino acids. Germline V CDR1 and CDR2: DFQATT, SNEGSKA (reference sequence). V lost 0 bases and J lost 0, with 12 bases in between. For the CDR3, the DNA is TGCAGTGCTAGAGATGCGAGACAGAGTAGCAATCAGCCCCAGCATTTT. It specifies CSARDARQSSNQPQHF.

This clonotype occurred many times. V usage is TRBV28 and J usage is TRBJ1-5, with TRBD1 matching 9 bases. With 4 bases clipped from V and 1 base from J, the junction kept 8 bases outside the gene matches. Germline CDR1 is MDHEN and CDR2 is SYDVKM. This CDR3 has 17 amino acids. In DNA form, the CDR3 reads TGTGCCAGCAGTTCCCCGGGACAGGGTAGAAGCAATCAGCCCCAGCATTTT. This sequence encodes CASSSPGQGRSNQPQHF.

This clonotype was counted ten times or more. The chain links TRBV24-1 to TRBJ2-1; TRBD1 aligns across 7 bases. J was trimmed by 5 bases and V by 5 bases; bases with no gene match: 11. The CDR3 contains 16 residues. Germline V lookup: CDR1 KGHDR, CDR2 SFDVKD. The CDR3 loop is CATSALGQASNNEQFF. The CDR3 DNA sequence: TGTGCCACCAGTGCACTAGGACAGGCCTCTAACAATGAGCAGTTCTTC.

This clonotype was counted many times. The chain joins TRBV12-3 or TRBV12-4 to TRBJ1-2; 10 nucleotides match TRBD1. Germline trimming cut 6 bases from V and 6 bases from J; bases unmatched to any gene: 7. There are 14 residues in the CDR3. CDR3 sequence (DNA): TGTGCCAGCAGCCAGGGACAGGGGACCCATGGCTACACCTTC. This codes for CASSQGQGTHGYTF.

This clonotype was seen many times. The rearrangement uses TRBV25-1 and TRBJ1-4; D is possibly TRBD1 (5 bases). Trimming took off 4 bases at V and 2 bases at J, with 14 bases between the two ends. The germline CDR1 and CDR2 sequences are MGHDK and SYGVNS. The CDR3 is 16 amino acids. CDR3 loop: CASSGPVRGTNEKLFF. In DNA, the CDR3 is TGTGCCAGCAGTGGCCCAGTAAGGGGCACTAATGAAAAACTGTTTTTT.

This clonotype came up many times. This chain connects TRBV29-1 to TRBJ1-3; TRBD1 agrees at 11 bases. V trimming: 5 bases; J trimming: 4 bases; junction bases outside the gene matches: 1. Germline V gene data show CDR1 as SQVTM and CDR2 as ANQGSEA. This CDR3 comprises 13 residues. CDR3 sequence (DNA): TGCAGCGTTCGGACAGGGGGCGGAAACACCATATATTTT. Amino acids: CSVRTGGGNTIYF.

This clonotype was detected only a few times. The chain carries TRBV5-3 and TRBJ1-5, with D maybe TRBD1 (5 bases). TRBV5-3 is known as an ORF, though its function is uncertain. The CDR3 is 15 residues long. The V end was cut by 1 base, the J end by 9 bases, with 17 bases between. CDR3: CARSLCAGCMLPQHF. CDR3 coding DNA: TGTGCCAGAAGCTTGTGTGCAGGGTGTATGCTGCCCCAGCATTTT.

In its sample, this clonotype was seen many times. The chain joins TRBV7-2 to TRBJ2-1; 7 bases match TRBD2. The CDR3 has 12 residues. The germline gives CDR1 SGHTA, CDR2 FQGNSA. The DNA for the CDR3 is TGTGCTGAACGGGAGGCCAACAATGAGCAGTTCTTC. This sequence encodes CAEREANNEQFF.

This clonotype was counted many times. The V call is TRBV5-1, the J call TRBJ2-2, with 8 bases identical to TRBD1. The germline V gene encodes CDR1 SGHRS and CDR2 YFSETQ. This CDR3 region has 15 residues. Losses at the gene ends were 7 bases for V and 5 bases for J; bases not matched to a gene: 10. The CDR3 region is CASVFTGGWTGELFF. In DNA form, the CDR3 reads TGCGCCAGCGTCTTCACAGGGGGATGGACCGGGGAGCTGTTTTTT. The full variable domain, rest sourced from reference TRBV5-1 and TRBJ2-2, is KAGVTQTPRYLIKTRGQQVTLSCSPISGHRSVSWYQQTPGQGLQFLFEYFSETQRNKGNFPGRFSGRQFSNSRSEMNVSTLELGDSALYLCASVFTGGWTGELFFGEGSRLTVL.

The sample holds many counts of this clonotype. This chain uses TRBV20-1 with TRBJ2-5, with TRBD2 matching 7 bases. The germline gives CDR1 DFQATT, CDR2 SNEGSKA (reference sequence). V shed 2 bases and J 1 base; nucleotides not matched to a gene: 10. The CDR3 has 16 amino acids. The CDR3 DNA reads TGCAGTGCTAGAATGCCCCAGCGGGGACCCCAAGAGACCCAGTACTTC. Protein sequence: CSARMPQRGPQETQYF.

This clonotype qualifies as medium-sized (0.01 to 0.1%). The chain has TRBV5-6 and TRBJ1-5; no reliable D call. The germline CDR1 and CDR2 sequences are SGHDT and YYEEEE. V shed 0 bases and J shed 2 bases, with 6 bases lying between them. This CDR3 has 14 residues. The CDR3 loop reads CASSLGDRNQPQHF. Written as DNA, the CDR3 is TGTGCCAGCAGCTTGGGGGATCGCAATCAGCCCCAGCATTTT.

This clonotype was counted many times. The chain recombines TRBV7-2 with TRBJ1-2; D call uncertain. This CDR3 region has 16 residues. The germline gives CDR1 SGHTA, CDR2 FQGNSA. The V and J ends lost 1 base and 7 bases respectively, with 19 bases between them. CDR3 loop: CASSLGAGTRSPGYTF. CDR3 DNA sequence: TGTGCCAGCAGCTTAGGCGCGGGTACCCGGAGTCCTGGCTACACCTTC.

The table lists this clonotype with many counts. V usage is TRBV28 and J usage is TRBJ1-6; maybe TRBD1 (5 bases). Germline CDR1 and CDR2: MDHEN and SYDVKM. The CDR3 contains 14 residues. Trimming cost V 5 bases and J 6 bases, with 11 bases left between them. The CDR3: CASSPGLANSPLHF. The CDR3 DNA reads TGTGCCAGCAGTCCGGGACTGGCTAATTCACCCCTCCACTTT.

At least ten counts were recorded for this clonotype. The CDR3 sequence: CASSPRPELEQFF. The CDR3 DNA follows: TGCGCCAGCAGTCCGAGGCCCGAGCTTGAGCAGTTCTTC. The chain recombines TRBV5-1 with TRBJ2-1; D is undetermined. Germline CDR1 reads SGHRS; CDR2 reads YFSETQ. Trimming took off 5 bases at V and 9 bases at J, with 15 bases between the two ends. The CDR3 loop spans 13 amino acids.

Ten or more counts support this clonotype. J is TRBJ2-3 and V is TRBV20-1, with 7 bases aligning to TRBD2. The CDR3 is 16 residues long. Germline lookup yields CDR1 DFQATT and CDR2 SNEGSKA (reference sequence). V lost 6 bases, J lost 0 bases, and 12 bases stayed unmatched. CDR3 residues: CSASPIEGGSTDTQYF. CDR3 DNA sequence: TGCAGTGCCTCCCCCATCGAGGGAGGGAGCACAGATACGCAGTATTTT.

V usage is TRBV24-1 and J usage is TRBJ1-5, with D possibly being TRBD1 (6 bases). Trimming took 5 bases from V and 5 from J, leaving 12 bases between them. Germline CDR1 is KGHDR and CDR2 is SFDVKD. The length of the CDR3 is 14 residues. CDR3 nucleotide sequence: TGTGCCACCAGTGTCCCGGGGGCCCATCAGCCCCAGCATTTT. It encodes CATSVPGAHQPQHF.

This clonotype has a count of ten or more. The chain joins TRBV20-1 to TRBJ2-3; 7 nucleotides line up with TRBD2. Germline V CDR1 and CDR2: DFQATT, SNEGSKA (reference sequence). CDR3 length equals 15 residues. V lost 1 base and J lost 0; bases outside the gene matches: 4. The DNA of the CDR3 is TGCAGTGCTAGAGGGACTAGTCCTAGCACAGATACGCAGTATTTT. Residues: CSARGTSPSTDTQYF.

Ten or more counts support this clonotype. V and J are TRBV24-1 and TRBJ2-7; 8 bases fit TRBD1. This CDR3 spans 15 amino acids. Trimming removed 6 bases from V and 2 bases from J; junction bases left unmatched: 8. Germline V gives CDR1 KGHDR, CDR2 SFDVKD. This chain's CDR3 is CATSPRGQGTYEQYF. The CDR3 nucleotides read TGTGCCACCAGTCCCAGGGGGCAAGGAACCTACGAGCAGTACTTC.

This clonotype was picked up many times. The gene calls are TRBV29-1 and TRBJ1-5; D call uncertain. The CDR3 totals 13 residues. Trimming took off 7 bases at V and 0 bases at J, with 10 bases between the two ends. Germline V gives CDR1 SQVTM, CDR2 ANQGSEA. The CDR3, as DNA: TGCAGCGCCCTCTCCGGTAGCAATCAGCCCCAGCATTTT. Translating gives CSALSGSNQPQHF.

In its sample, this clonotype was seen many times. The V call is TRBV11-2, the J call TRBJ2-4; the match to TRBD1 covers 7 bases. After removal of 4 bases from V and 15 bases from J, the junction contained 21 bases not matched to a gene. The CDR3 covers 16 residues. Germline V gene sequence: CDR1 SGHAT, CDR2 FQNNGV. In nucleotides, the CDR3 is TGTGCCAGCAGCTCCCCGGGACAGTTCCTTCCGCGGCCCCCGTACTTC. Residues: CASSSPGQFLPRPPYF.

This clonotype was seen ten or more times. The chain is built from TRBV11-1 and TRBJ1-1; possibly TRBD1 for D (6 bases). V lost 4 bases and J lost 1, with 13 bases in between. CDR1 and CDR2 from the germline V gene are SGHAT and FQDESV (reference sequence). The CDR3 loop spans 15 amino acids. CDR3 amino acids: CASSSYQGSNTEAFF. CDR3 DNA: TGTGCCAGCAGCTCCTACCAGGGGTCGAACACTGAAGCTTTCTTT.

In its sample, this clonotype was seen many times. The chain couples TRBV11-2 to TRBJ2-1, with 8 bases fitting TRBD1. The CDR3 has 14 residues. Trimming removed 5 bases from V and 7 bases from J; junction bases left unmatched: 7. The germline gives CDR1 SGHAT, CDR2 FQNNGV. CDR3 sequence (DNA): TGTGCCAGCAGCGCCAATACAGGGGGAAATGAGCAGTTCTTC. Protein sequence: CASSANTGGNEQFF. The whole variable domain, remainder taken from reference TRBV11-2 and TRBJ2-1, is EAGVAQSPRYKIIEKRQSVAFWCNPISGHATLYWYQQILGQGPKLLIQFQNNGVVDDSQLPKDRFSAERLKGVDSTLKIQPAKLEDSAVYLCASSANTGGNEQFFGPGTRLTVL.

This clonotype was counted many times. The J gene is TRBJ2-3, the V gene TRBV10-3; TRBD2 aligns across 9 bases. Unmatched junction bases numbered 4, after V lost 4 bases and J lost 2 bases. The CDR3 runs 15 residues. Germline V gene lookup returns CDR1 ENHRY and CDR2 SYGVKD. For the CDR3, the DNA is TGTGCCATCAGTGCTCTAGCGGGGTCCACAGATACGCAGTATTTT. It specifies CAISALAGSTDTQYF.

This clonotype was seen ten or more times. V gene TRBV7-9 combines with J gene TRBJ1-1; D is undetermined. V was cut by 4 bases and J by 0 bases, with 12 bases left in between. CDR1 is SEHNR and CDR2 is FQNEAQ in the germline V gene (reference sequence). The CDR3 spans 15 residues. In DNA form, the CDR3 reads TGTGCCAGCAGCTCGCGAGGGCGCATGAACACTGAAGCTTTCTTT. Translation: CASSSRGRMNTEAFF.

Ten or more counts support this clonotype. This chain uses TRBV7-2 with TRBJ1-4; 8 bases map to TRBD1. The CDR3 covers 13 residues. Germline V gene sequence: CDR1 SGHTA, CDR2 FQGNSA. V shed 5 bases, J shed 7 bases, and the junction held 3 bases outside the gene matches. The CDR3 region is CASSQDRAEKLFF. CDR3 DNA sequence: TGTGCCAGCAGCCAGGACAGGGCTGAAAAACTGTTTTTT.